This entry lists 9 T cell receptor beta chains sequenced from one sample in a study of vaccination effects on CD4 cells after COVID-19. The method was immunoSEQ multiplex PCR; TCRdb's version includes in-frame clones alone and lacks a portion of them. The data show 67,000 or so clones, with approximately 82% seen just once and 0.95% to 1.5% held by the top ten. ViraFEST expansion of antigen-specific CD4+ T cells with viral peptide pools preceded sequencing. Isolating CD4+ T cells followed about 10 days of culture. Participants got two doses of BNT162b2 or mRNA-1273 vaccine. For these TCRs, the target antigens are not known. The input for sequencing was CD4+ T cells from PBMCs cultured with HCoV-229E spike peptides, taken after COVID-19 vaccination. The receptor set was obtained from a human donor who received a COVID-19 vaccine.

The J gene is TRBJ2-2, the V gene TRBV5-4; D remains ambiguous. This CDR3 contains 14 residues. The germline gives CDR1 SGHNT, CDR2 YYREEE (reference sequence). With 6 bases removed from V and 3 bases from J, the gap between germline ends came to 12 bases. As DNA, the CDR3 is TGTGCCAGCACCAACCAACGTGACACCGGGGAGCTGTTTTTT. Amino acids: CASTNQRDTGELFF.

The genes are TRBV30 and TRBJ2-6, with a possible D match to TRBD1 (6 bases). The CDR3 contains 15 residues. Per germline, CDR1 GTSNPN and CDR2 SVGIG (reference sequence). V dropped 3 bases and J dropped 4 bases, with 13 bases sitting between them. DNA for the CDR3: TGTGCCTGGAGCGGAACAGGGTGGGGGGCCAACGTCCTGACTTTC. Encoded protein: CAWSGTGWGANVLTF.

The chain is built from TRBV6-1 and TRBJ1-1; no clear D gene. V gave up 3 bases and J gave up 7 bases, with 9 bases separating them. This CDR3 region has 12 residues. In germline, CDR1 is MNHNS, CDR2 SASEGT. The DNA of the CDR3 is TGTGCCAGCAGTGAGCGACCGATTGAAGCTTTCTTT. Its protein product is CASSERPIEAFF.

V gene TRBV10-3 combines with J gene TRBJ1-1; tentative D call: TRBD1 (6 bases). This CDR3 has 15 amino acids. In germline, CDR1 is ENHRY, CDR2 SYGVKD. Trimming removed 6 bases from V and 0 bases from J, with 14 bases in between. In nucleotides, the CDR3 is TGTGCCATCAGGGCAGGACAGCTCCTGAACACTGAAGCTTTCTTT. This codes for CAIRAGQLLNTEAFF.

This clone has more than one count but fewer than ten. The V call is TRBV6-5, the J call TRBJ1-1; 12 positions match TRBD1. With V trimmed by 8 bases and J by 1 base, 5 bases remained unmatched. The germline CDR1 and CDR2 sequences are MNHEY and SVGAGI. This CDR3 has 15 amino acids. As DNA, the CDR3 is TGTGCCAGCGTCCCGGGACAGGGGGCGAACACTGAAGCTTTCTTT. Residues: CASVPGQGANTEAFF.

In its sample, this clone was seen a few times. The chain carries TRBV5-3 and TRBJ1-2, with D possibly being TRBD1 (5 bases). TRBV5-3 is an open reading frame whose function is uncertain. The V end was cut by 1 base, the J end by 4 bases, with 11 bases between. This CDR3 spans 14 amino acids. The CDR3 DNA is TGTGCCAGAAGCTTGCTTCAGGGAGGCTATGGCTACACCTTC. This encodes CARSLLQGGYGYTF.

This clone appeared a single time. J is TRBJ2-7 and V is TRBV6-2 or TRBV6-3; TRBD2 is a possible D gene (6 bases). CDR3 length: 12 amino acids. V lost 4 bases to trimming and J lost 6 bases, with 10 bases between them. Germline loops: CDR1 MNHEY, CDR2 SVGEGT. This CDR3 is CASSLRRGEQYV. CDR3 sequence (DNA): TGTGCCAGCAGTTTAAGGAGGGGCGAGCAGTACGTC.

The chain combines TRBV11-1 with TRBJ1-6; 7 bases are a match to TRBD1. Trimming cost V 2 bases and J 11 bases; bases outside gene matches: 9. There are 15 residues in the CDR3. Germline CDR1 SGHAT, CDR2 FQDESV (reference sequence). The CDR3 is CASSLRETGWTPLHF. The DNA for the CDR3 is TGTGCCAGCAGCTTACGTGAGACAGGGTGGACACCCCTCCACTTT.

The chain has TRBV28 and TRBJ2-6; no reliable D call. Trimming took 6 bases from V and 0 from J, leaving 3 bases between them. The CDR3 consists of 13 residues. Germline V gene sequence: CDR1 MDHEN, CDR2 SYDVKM. The CDR3 sequence: CASRPSGANVLTF. DNA of the CDR3: TGTGCCAGCAGACCCTCTGGGGCCAACGTCCTGACTTTC.